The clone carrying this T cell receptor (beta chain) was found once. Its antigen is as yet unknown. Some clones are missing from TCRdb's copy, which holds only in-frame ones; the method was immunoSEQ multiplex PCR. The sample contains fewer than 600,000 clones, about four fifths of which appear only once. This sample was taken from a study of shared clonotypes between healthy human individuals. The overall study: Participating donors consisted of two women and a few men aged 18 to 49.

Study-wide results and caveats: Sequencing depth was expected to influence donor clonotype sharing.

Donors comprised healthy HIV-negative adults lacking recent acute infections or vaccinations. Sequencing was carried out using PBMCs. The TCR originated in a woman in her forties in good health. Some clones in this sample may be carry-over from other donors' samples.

CDR3 in amino acids: CASSKEGAGAGDTQYF. CDR3 nucleotide sequence: TGTGCCAGCAGCAAAGAAGGAGCGGGAGCGGGAGATACGCAGTATTTT. The chain recombines TRBV21-1 with TRBJ2-3; no check of the table's D call, TRBD2, against the DNA was made. TRBV21-1 is termed a pseudogene. There are 16 residues in the CDR3.